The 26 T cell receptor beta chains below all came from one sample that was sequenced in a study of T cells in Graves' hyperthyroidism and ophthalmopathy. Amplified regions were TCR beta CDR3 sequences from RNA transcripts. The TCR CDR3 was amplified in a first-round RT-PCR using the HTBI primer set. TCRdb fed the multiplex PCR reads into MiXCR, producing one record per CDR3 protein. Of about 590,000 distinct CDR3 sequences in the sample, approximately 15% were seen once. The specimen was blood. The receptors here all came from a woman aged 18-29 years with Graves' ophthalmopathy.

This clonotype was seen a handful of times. CDR3 bases: TGTGCCAGCAGTTATGGCCATAACACCGGGGAGCTGTTTTTT. This sequence encodes CASSYGHNTGELFF. The chain uses TRBV12-3 or TRBV12-4 and TRBJ2-2; D is unresolved. This CDR3 is 14 amino acids long. Trimming shortened V by 4 bases and J by 2 bases, and 8 bases separated the two germline ends.

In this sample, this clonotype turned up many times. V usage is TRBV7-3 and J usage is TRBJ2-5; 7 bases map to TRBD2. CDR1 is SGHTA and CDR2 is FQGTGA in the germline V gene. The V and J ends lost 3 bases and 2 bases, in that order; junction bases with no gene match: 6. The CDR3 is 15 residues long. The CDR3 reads CASSLRSSGQETQYF. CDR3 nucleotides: TGTGCCAGCAGCTTGCGATCTAGCGGTCAAGAGACCCAGTACTTC.

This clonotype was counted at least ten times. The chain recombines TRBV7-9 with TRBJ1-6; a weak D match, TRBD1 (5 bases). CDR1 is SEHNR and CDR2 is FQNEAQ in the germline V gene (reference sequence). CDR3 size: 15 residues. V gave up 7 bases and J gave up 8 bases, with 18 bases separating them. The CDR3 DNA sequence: TGTGCCAGCACCTCGGGGGAGACATGGGATTCACCCCTCCACTTT. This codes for CASTSGETWDSPLHF.

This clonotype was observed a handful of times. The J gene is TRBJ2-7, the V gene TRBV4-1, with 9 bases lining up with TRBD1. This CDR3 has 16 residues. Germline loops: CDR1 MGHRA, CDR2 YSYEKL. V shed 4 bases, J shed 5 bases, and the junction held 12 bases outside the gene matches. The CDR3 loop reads CASSPHPGQGFHEQYF. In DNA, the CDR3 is TGCGCCAGCAGCCCCCACCCGGGACAGGGATTCCACGAGCAGTACTTC.

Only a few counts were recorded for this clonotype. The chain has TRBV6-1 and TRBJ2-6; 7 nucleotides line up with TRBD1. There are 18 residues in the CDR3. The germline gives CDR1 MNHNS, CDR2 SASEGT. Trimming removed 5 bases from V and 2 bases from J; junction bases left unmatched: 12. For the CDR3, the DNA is TGTGCCAGCAGTTTACAGGGGCCTCGGTTCCCTGGGGCCAACGTCCTGACTTTC. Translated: CASSLQGPRFPGANVLTF.

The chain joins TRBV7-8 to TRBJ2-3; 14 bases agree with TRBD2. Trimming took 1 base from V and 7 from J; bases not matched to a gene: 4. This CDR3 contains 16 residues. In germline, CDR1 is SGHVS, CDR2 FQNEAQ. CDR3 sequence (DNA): TGTGCCAGCAGCTTAGTGGGGACTAGCGGGAGACATACGCAGTATTTT. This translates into CASSLVGTSGRHTQYF. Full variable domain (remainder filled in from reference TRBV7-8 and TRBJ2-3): GAGVSQSPRYKVAKRGQDVALRCDPISGHVSLFWYQQALGQGPEFLTYFQNEAQLDKSGLPSDRFFAERPEGSVSTLKIQRTQQEDSAVYLCASSLVGTSGRHTQYFGPGTRLTVL.

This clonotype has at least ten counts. The CDR3 is CAWKQGSETQYF. CDR3 bases: TGTGCCTGGAAACAGGGATCAGAGACCCAGTACTTC. The rearrangement joins TRBV30 to TRBJ2-5, with D possibly matching TRBD1 (6 bases). V dropped 4 bases and J dropped 4 bases, with 10 bases sitting between them. There are 12 residues in the CDR3. The germline V gene encodes CDR1 GTSNPN and CDR2 SVGIG (reference sequence).

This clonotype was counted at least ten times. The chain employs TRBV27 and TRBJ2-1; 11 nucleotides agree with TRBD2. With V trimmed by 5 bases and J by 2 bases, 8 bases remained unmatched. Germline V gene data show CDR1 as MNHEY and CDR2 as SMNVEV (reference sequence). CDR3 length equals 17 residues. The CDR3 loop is CASSALGTSGTYNEQFF. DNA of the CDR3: TGTGCCAGCAGTGCCCTTGGGACTAGCGGAACCTACAATGAGCAGTTCTTC.

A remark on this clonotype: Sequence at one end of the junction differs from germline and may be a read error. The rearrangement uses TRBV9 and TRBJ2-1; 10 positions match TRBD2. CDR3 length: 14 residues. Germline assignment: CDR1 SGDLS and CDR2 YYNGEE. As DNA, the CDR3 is TGTGCCAACAGCGGGGGGGTCGGTCGCGATGAGCAGTTCTTC. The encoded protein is CANSGGVGRDEQFF.

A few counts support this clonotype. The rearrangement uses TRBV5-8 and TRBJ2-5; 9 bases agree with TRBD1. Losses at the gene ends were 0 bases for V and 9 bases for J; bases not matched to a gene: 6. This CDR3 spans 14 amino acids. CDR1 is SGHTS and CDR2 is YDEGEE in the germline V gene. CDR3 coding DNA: TGTGCCAGCAGCTTGGAACAGGGGGCCGGGGCCCAGTACTTC. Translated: CASSLEQGAGAQYF. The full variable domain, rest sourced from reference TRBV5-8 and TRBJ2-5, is EAGVTQSPTHLIKTRGQQATLRCSPISGHTSVYWYQQALGLGLQFLLWYDEGEERNRGNFPPRFSGRQFPNYSSELNVNALELEDSALYLCASSLEQGAGAQYFGPGTRLLVL.

This CDR3 reads CSVWSGLVKNIQYF. The CDR3 nucleotides are TGCAGCGTTTGGTCGGGATTAGTCAAAAACATTCAGTACTTC. This chain connects TRBV29-1 to TRBJ2-4; D might be TRBD2 (5 bases). Germline lookup yields CDR1 SQVTM and CDR2 ANQGSEA. Trimming removed 5 bases from V and 3 bases from J, with 14 bases in between. The CDR3 runs to 14 residues.

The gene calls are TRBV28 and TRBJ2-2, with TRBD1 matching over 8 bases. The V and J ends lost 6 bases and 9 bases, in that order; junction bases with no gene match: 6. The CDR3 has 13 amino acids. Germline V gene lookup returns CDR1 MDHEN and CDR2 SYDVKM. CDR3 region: CASSSQGARELFF. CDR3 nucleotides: TGTGCCAGCAGCTCCCAGGGGGCGCGGGAGCTGTTTTTT. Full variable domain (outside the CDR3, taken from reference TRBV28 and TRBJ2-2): DVKVTQSSRYLVKRTGEKVFLECVQDMDHENMFWYRQDPGLGLRLIYFSYDVKMKEKGDIPEGYSVSREKKERFSLILESASTNQTSMYLCASSSQGARELFFGEGSRLTVL.

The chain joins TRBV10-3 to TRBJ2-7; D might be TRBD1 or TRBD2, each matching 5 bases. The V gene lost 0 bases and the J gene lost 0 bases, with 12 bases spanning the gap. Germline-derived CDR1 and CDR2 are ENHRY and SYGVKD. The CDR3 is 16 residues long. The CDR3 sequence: CAISESSGSSSYEQYF. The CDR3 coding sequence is TGTGCCATCAGTGAGTCGTCAGGGAGTAGCTCCTACGAGCAGTACTTC.

CDR3 protein: CASSYGTTSYNEQFF. In nucleotides, the CDR3 is TGTGCCAGCAGTTACGGTACAACCTCCTACAATGAGCAGTTCTTC. The rearrangement joins TRBV6-5 to TRBJ2-1; D is undetermined. Germline V gene data show CDR1 as MNHEY and CDR2 as SVGAGI. The germline V and J ends were trimmed by 2 bases and 0 bases, with 8 bases remaining between them. The CDR3 has 15 residues.

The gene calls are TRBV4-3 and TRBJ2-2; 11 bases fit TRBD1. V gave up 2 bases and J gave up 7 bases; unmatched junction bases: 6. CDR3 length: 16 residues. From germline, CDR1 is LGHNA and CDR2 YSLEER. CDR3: CASSQPGQGVIGELFF. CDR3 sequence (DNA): TGCGCCAGCAGCCAACCGGGACAGGGGGTTATCGGGGAGCTGTTTTTT.

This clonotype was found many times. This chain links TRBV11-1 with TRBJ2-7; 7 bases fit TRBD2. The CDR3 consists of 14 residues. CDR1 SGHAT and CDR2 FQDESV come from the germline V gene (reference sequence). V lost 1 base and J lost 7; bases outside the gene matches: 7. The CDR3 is CASSLGAGEGEQYF. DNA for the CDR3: TGTGCCAGCAGCTTAGGCGCGGGAGAAGGGGAGCAGTACTTC.

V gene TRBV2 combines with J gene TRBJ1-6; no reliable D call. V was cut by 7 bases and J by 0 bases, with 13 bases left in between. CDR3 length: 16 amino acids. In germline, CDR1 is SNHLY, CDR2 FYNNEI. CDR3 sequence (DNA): TGTGCCAGCAAACCCTGGACCGGCTCCTATAATTCACCCCTCCACTTT. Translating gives CASKPWTGSYNSPLHF.

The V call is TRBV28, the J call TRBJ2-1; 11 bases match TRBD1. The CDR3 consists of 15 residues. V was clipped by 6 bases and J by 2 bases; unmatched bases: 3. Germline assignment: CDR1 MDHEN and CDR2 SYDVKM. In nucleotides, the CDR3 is TGTGCCAGCAGAAGGACAGGGGGCGCCTACAATGAGCAGTTCTTC. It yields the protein CASRRTGGAYNEQFF.

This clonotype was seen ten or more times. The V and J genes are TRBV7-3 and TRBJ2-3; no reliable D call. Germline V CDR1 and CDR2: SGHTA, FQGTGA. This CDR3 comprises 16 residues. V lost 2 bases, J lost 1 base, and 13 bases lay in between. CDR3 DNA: TGTGCCAGCAGCTTAGGATGGGGTTCGGGCACAGATACGCAGTATTTT. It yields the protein CASSLGWGSGTDTQYF.

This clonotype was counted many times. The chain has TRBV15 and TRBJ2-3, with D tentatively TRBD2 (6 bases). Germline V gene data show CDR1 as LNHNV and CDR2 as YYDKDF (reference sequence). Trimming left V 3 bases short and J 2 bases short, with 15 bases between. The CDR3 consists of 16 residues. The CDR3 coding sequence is TGTGCCACCAGCAGGGGGACTGAGGGCTACACAGATACGCAGTATTTT. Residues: CATSRGTEGYTDTQYF.

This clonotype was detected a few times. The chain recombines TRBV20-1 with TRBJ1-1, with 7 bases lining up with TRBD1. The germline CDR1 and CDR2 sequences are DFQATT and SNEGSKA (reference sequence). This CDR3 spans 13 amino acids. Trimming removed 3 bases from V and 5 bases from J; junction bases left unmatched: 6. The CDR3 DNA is TGCAGTGCTAGCAGGGGGGGGGGAACTGAAGCTTTCTTT. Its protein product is CSASRGGGTEAFF.

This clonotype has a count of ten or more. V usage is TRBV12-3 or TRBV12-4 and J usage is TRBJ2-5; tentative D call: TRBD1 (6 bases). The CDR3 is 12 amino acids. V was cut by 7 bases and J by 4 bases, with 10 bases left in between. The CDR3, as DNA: TGTGCCAGCAACAACAGGGCAGAGACCCAGTACTTC. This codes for CASNNRAETQYF.

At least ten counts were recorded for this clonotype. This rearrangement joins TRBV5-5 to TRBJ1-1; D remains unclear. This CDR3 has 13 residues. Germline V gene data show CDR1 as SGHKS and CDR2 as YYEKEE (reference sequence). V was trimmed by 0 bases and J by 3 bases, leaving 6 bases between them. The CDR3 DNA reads TGTGCCAGCAGCTTGGAACGGTACACTGAAGCTTTCTTT. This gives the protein CASSLERYTEAFF.

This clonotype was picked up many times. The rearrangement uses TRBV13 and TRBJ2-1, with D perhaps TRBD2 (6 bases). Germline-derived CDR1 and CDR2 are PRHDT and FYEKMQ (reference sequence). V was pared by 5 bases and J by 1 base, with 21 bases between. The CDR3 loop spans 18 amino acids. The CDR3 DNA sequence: TGTGCCAGCAGCCCGCCCCATCTTGGGACTGGATCCTACAATGAGCAGTTCTTC. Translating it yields CASSPPHLGTGSYNEQFF.

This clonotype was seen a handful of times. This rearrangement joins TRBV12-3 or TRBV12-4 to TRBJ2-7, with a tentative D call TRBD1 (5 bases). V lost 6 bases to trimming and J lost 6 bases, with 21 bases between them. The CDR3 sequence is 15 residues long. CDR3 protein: CASSPRWTKLVEQYF. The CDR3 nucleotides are TGTGCCAGCAGCCCAAGGTGGACAAAGTTGGTCGAGCAGTACTTC.

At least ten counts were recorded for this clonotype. CDR3 in amino acids: CASTVAGGSGTDTQYF. The CDR3 region has the DNA TGTGCCAGCACCGTAGCGGGAGGATCGGGCACAGATACGCAGTATTTT. This sequence joins TRBV6-1 and TRBJ2-3; 10 bases align to TRBD2. In germline, CDR1 is MNHNS, CDR2 SASEGT. V lost 7 bases and J lost 1; bases outside the gene matches: 8. The CDR3 contains 16 residues.